These 4 T cell receptor beta chains were all obtained from the same sample, sequenced in a study of blood T cell repertoires in COVID-19. Some clones are missing from TCRdb's copy, which holds only in-frame ones; the method was immunoSEQ multiplex PCR. The top ten clones hold 3.5% of a sample with 140,000 to 150,000 clones, roughly 80% of them seen once. The specimen sequenced was peripheral blood. The receptors come from a man in his 70s who had recovered from COVID-19.

The V call is TRBV6-5, the J call TRBJ1-2; 9 bases fit TRBD1. This CDR3 spans 13 amino acids. Germline loops: CDR1 MNHEY, CDR2 SVGAGI. Trimming took 6 bases from V and 4 from J; bases not matched to a gene: 3. In DNA, the CDR3 is TGTGCCAGCAGCGAGGACAGGGGCTATGGCTACACCTTC. Its translation is CASSEDRGYGYTF.

The chain links TRBV7-2 to TRBJ2-2, with 13 bases fitting TRBD2. Germline loops: CDR1 SGHTA, CDR2 FQGNSA. V dropped 4 bases and J dropped 4; count of bases not matched to a gene: 9. This CDR3 has 18 residues. The CDR3 is CASSYRTSGSGGTGELFF. The CDR3 DNA sequence: TGTGCCAGCAGCTACCGGACTAGCGGGAGTGGCGGCACCGGGGAGCTGTTTTTT.

The chain is built from TRBV19 and TRBJ2-7; 9 bases agree with TRBD2. V dropped 1 base and J dropped 2; count of bases not matched to a gene: 3. Looked up from germline, CDR1 is LNHDA and CDR2 is SQIVND (reference sequence). The CDR3 length is 15 residues. The CDR3 coding sequence is TGTGCCAGTAGTATAGTGCTAGCGGGAACCTACGAGCAGTACTTC. Translating gives CASSIVLAGTYEQYF.

The rearrangement links TRBV5-6 to TRBJ1-6; no definite D call. The CDR3 has 14 residues. Germline CDR1 and CDR2: SGHDT and YYEEEE. V lost 0 bases, J lost 8 bases, and 9 bases lay in between. In nucleotides, the CDR3 is TGTGCCAGCAGCTTGGACTCCTTCGATTCACCCCTCCACTTT. Residues: CASSLDSFDSPLHF.